The 19 T cell receptor beta chains listed next were all sequenced from one sample in a study of shared clonotypes between healthy human individuals. Assay: immunoSEQ multiplex PCR; the TCRdb copy retains only in-frame clones and omits some. The repertoire holds about 340,000 clones, around four fifths seen once, with about 10% in the top ten. The sequenced material came from memory CD4+ T cells sorted from blood. The sample's subset: CD45RA-negative fraction. These receptors originate from a man aged 25 to 45 in good health.

The chain is built from TRBV5-4 and TRBJ2-3; possibly TRBD1 for D (6 bases). The germline V and J ends were trimmed by 3 bases and 5 bases, with 13 bases remaining between them. CDR1 SGHNT and CDR2 YYREEE come from the germline V gene (reference sequence). The CDR3 spans 14 residues. The CDR3 here is CASSSGQLQDTQYF. In DNA, the CDR3 is TGTGCCAGCAGCTCTGGACAGCTTCAAGATACGCAGTATTTT.

The chain links TRBV11-2 to TRBJ1-2; TRBD1 might be the D (5 bases). The CDR3 is 12 residues long. Trimming left V 5 bases short and J 2 bases short, with 6 bases between. The germline CDR1 and CDR2 sequences are SGHAT and FQNNGV. CDR3 amino acids: CASSRGNYGYTF. The CDR3 coding sequence is TGTGCCAGCAGCCGGGGGAACTATGGCTACACCTTC. The full variable domain, in which reference TRBV11-2 and TRBJ1-2 provide the parts outside the CDR3, is EAGVAQSPRYKIIEKRQSVAFWCNPISGHATLYWYQQILGQGPKLLIQFQNNGVVDDSQLPKDRFSAERLKGVDSTLKIQPAKLEDSAVYLCASSRGNYGYTFGSGTRLTVV.

In its sample, this clone was seen a few times. The rearrangement joins TRBV7-5 to TRBJ1-2. TRBV7-5 is listed as a pseudogene. The length of the CDR3 is 14 residues. DNA for the CDR3: TGTGTCAGAAGCTTACATGTGAGTCGGGATGGCTACACCTTC. Translation: CVRSLHVSRDGYTF.

The J gene is TRBJ2-7, the V gene TRBV7-6; D is ambiguous. Germline loops: CDR1 SGHVS, CDR2 FNYEAQ. The CDR3 covers 15 residues. The V end lost 1 base, the J end lost 1 base, and 11 bases lay between the germline ends. CDR3 DNA: TGTGCCAGCAGCTTAGGCACCGGGCCGTCCTACGAGCAGTACTTC. The encoded protein is CASSLGTGPSYEQYF.

The chain is built from TRBV6-1 and TRBJ2-7, with TRBD1 matching over 7 bases. The trim removed 7 bases at V and 0 bases at J, leaving 3 bases unmatched. Germline values: CDR1 MNHNS, CDR2 SASEGT. The CDR3 runs to 13 residues. CDR3 nucleotide sequence: TGTGCCAGCATGGACAGGAGCTCCTACGAGCAGTACTTC. Amino acids: CASMDRSSYEQYF.

About this clone: The sample contains more than one DNA sequence encoding this CDR3. V gene TRBV19 combines with J gene TRBJ2-5, with TRBD2 identical over 13 bases. Germline CDR1 reads LNHDA; CDR2 reads SQIVND (reference sequence). The CDR3 contains 15 residues. The V and J ends lost 4 bases and 4 bases, in that order; junction bases with no gene match: 3. Here the CDR3 reads CASSTGLAGTETQYF. CDR3 DNA: TGTGCCAGTAGTACGGGACTAGCGGGGACAGAGACCCAGTACTTC.

The chain combines TRBV7-2 with TRBJ2-7; D may be TRBD2 (6 bases). V was trimmed by 1 base and J by 0 bases, leaving 10 bases between them. CDR1 is SGHTA, CDR2 FQGNSA, per germline. There are 15 residues in the CDR3. The CDR3 here is CASSLGGVSSYEQYF. The CDR3 region has the DNA TGTGCCAGCAGCTTAGGGGGGGTGAGCTCCTACGAGCAGTACTTC.

This clone was found a few times. The V gene is TRBV10-3, the J gene TRBJ1-5; D remains unclear. Germline V CDR1 and CDR2: ENHRY, SYGVKD. The CDR3 covers 12 residues. Between the trimmed V and J ends, which lost 4 bases and 4 bases, there was a span of 5 bases. CDR3 DNA: TGTGCCATCAGTGCGGGGAATCAGCCCCAGCATTTT. It codes for CAISAGNQPQHF.

This clone was recorded once. This sequence joins TRBV5-1 and TRBJ2-1; D is ambiguous. Germline V gene data show CDR1 as SGHRS and CDR2 as YFSETQ. The V and J ends lost 5 bases and 3 bases respectively, with 9 bases between them. This CDR3 spans 13 amino acids. The CDR3 sequence is CASRGTVYNEQFF. CDR3 sequence (DNA): TGCGCCAGCAGGGGAACAGTCTACAATGAGCAGTTCTTC. Full variable domain (rest looked up from reference TRBV5-1 and TRBJ2-1): KAGVTQTPRYLIKTRGQQVTLSCSPISGHRSVSWYQQTPGQGLQFLFEYFSETQRNKGNFPGRFSGRQFSNSRSEMNVSTLELGDSALYLCASRGTVYNEQFFGPGTRLTVL.

This chain connects TRBV7-6 to TRBJ2-2; TRBD2 is a possible D gene (5 bases). Germline assignment: CDR1 SGHVS and CDR2 FNYEAQ. The CDR3 has 16 amino acids. Trimming pared 2 bases from V and 4 bases from J, leaving 14 bases between. The CDR3 region is CASSLMAPSSTGELFF. The CDR3 DNA is TGTGCCAGCAGCTTAATGGCACCTAGCTCCACCGGGGAGCTGTTTTTT.

The chain combines TRBV6-1 with TRBJ1-3; no clear D. V was pared by 3 bases and J by 0 bases, with 9 bases between. The CDR3 spans 15 residues. Germline CDR1 MNHNS, CDR2 SASEGT. The DNA of the CDR3 is TGTGCCAGCAGTGAGGGCAGCTTCTCTGGAAACACCATATATTTT. Translated: CASSEGSFSGNTIYF.

The chain carries TRBV18 and TRBJ2-7; 7 bases are shared with TRBD2. Germline values: CDR1 KGHSH, CDR2 LQKENI. After removal of 0 bases from V and 8 bases from J, the junction contained 4 bases not matched to a gene. The CDR3 extends over 13 amino acids. CDR3 nucleotides: TGTGCCAGCTCACCACCTGCGGGGGAAAAGCAGTACTTC. This translates into CASSPPAGEKQYF.

The chain joins TRBV6-5 to TRBJ2-1; 10 bases line up with TRBD2. The V segment lost 2 bases and the J segment 10 bases; nucleotides outside the gene matches: 8. The CDR3 contains 15 residues. The V gene's germline CDR1 is MNHEY and CDR2 SVGAGI. For the CDR3, the DNA is TGTGCCAGCAGTTACAGGGAACTAGCGGGGAGAGAGCAGTTCTTC. Residues: CASSYRELAGREQFF.

This clone was found a few times. The CDR3 DNA sequence: TGTGCCAGCCGTCGGGACCCGAACACTGAAGCTTTCTTT. Translated, it gives CASRRDPNTEAFF. J is TRBJ1-1 and V is TRBV4-2; D is possibly TRBD1 (5 bases). Germline CDR1 and CDR2: LGHNA and YNFKEQ. The CDR3 has 13 amino acids. V shed 8 bases and J shed 1 base, with 11 bases lying between them.

This chain joins TRBV4-1 and TRBJ2-2, with 7 bases aligning to TRBD2. This CDR3 comprises 19 residues. The ends lost 0 bases at V and 0 bases at J; junction bases unmatched: 10. Germline V gene sequence: CDR1 MGHRA, CDR2 YSYEKL. CDR3 DNA: TGCGCCAGCAGCCAAGATAGAGGTTACGGGGGGTCGAACACCGGGGAGCTGTTTTTT. It is translated as CASSQDRGYGGSNTGELFF.

This clone was picked up one time. The chain uses TRBV18 and TRBJ2-7; D gene unclear. The CDR3 contains 14 residues. Looked up from germline, CDR1 is KGHSH and CDR2 is LQKENI. Trimming pared 0 bases from V and 2 bases from J, leaving 8 bases between. Written as DNA, the CDR3 is TGTGCCAGCTCACCACCGAGCAACCCCTACGAGCAGTACTTC. This translates into CASSPPSNPYEQYF.

The chain joins TRBV5-4 to TRBJ2-1; 10 bases align to TRBD2. The CDR3 has 15 residues. Looked up from germline, CDR1 is SGHNT and CDR2 is YYREEE (reference sequence). V was pared by 0 bases and J by 10 bases, with 7 bases of the junction left unmatched. CDR3 sequence reads: CASSLERAGGLEQFF. CDR3 nucleotides: TGTGCCAGCAGCTTGGAGCGAGCGGGAGGGCTGGAGCAGTTCTTC.

This clone was recorded once. This chain joins TRBV11-2 and TRBJ2-5; weak D call: TRBD2 (6 bases). The CDR3 contains 14 residues. V was cut by 5 bases and J by 4 bases, with 14 bases left in between. The germline V gene has CDR1 SGHAT and CDR2 FQNNGV. CDR3: CASSKPGLAETQYF. For the CDR3, the DNA is TGTGCCAGCAGCAAACCGGGACTCGCAGAGACCCAGTACTTC.

This clone was detected a few times. The chain employs TRBV11-3 and TRBJ2-1, with a possible D match to TRBD1 (6 bases). The CDR3 covers 15 residues. Between the trimmed V and J ends, which lost 5 bases and 6 bases, there was a span of 17 bases. Germline V CDR1 and CDR2: SGHNT, YENEEA. The CDR3 loop is CASSPGQRGGNEQFF. The CDR3 DNA reads TGTGCCAGCAGCCCGGGACAACGAGGTGGCAATGAGCAGTTCTTC.